This TCR beta chain comes out of a study of blood T cell repertoires in COVID-19. About the research overall: Both acute and convalescent COVID-19 samples were obtained from the United States, Italy and Spain. PBMCs, B-cell-depleted T cells, or T cells provided the cDNA or gDNA that made up the material.

As handled by the study authors: Counts of nucleated cells, estimated from reference gene primer amplification, were obtained. Sequenced by immunoSEQ multiplex PCR; TCRdb stores in-frame clones only, minus some. That table supplies the V and J calls and clone size; D and trimming were determined from the DNA. The data show approximately 330,000 clones, with roughly 90% seen just once and 4% held by the top ten. Germline CDR1 and CDR2: DFQATT and SNEGSKA (reference sequence). The CDR3 contains 16 residues. V gave up 3 bases and J gave up 5 bases, with 19 bases separating them. Sequencing used peripheral blood. The origin of this receptor is a woman in her forties or fifties with active or convalescent COVID-19. The chain uses TRBV20-1 and TRBJ1-4, with D perhaps matching TRBD1 (5 bases). CDR3 DNA sequence: TGCAGTGCTAGTAGTGGAGGAGGGGCAGGAAATGAAAAACTGTTTTTT. Protein: CSASSGGGAGNEKLFF.